This T cell receptor (beta chain) was captured in a study of control samples from healthy donors and cancer patients. Some clones are missing from TCRdb's copy, which holds only in-frame ones; the method was immunoSEQ multiplex PCR. The repertoire consists of fewer than 200,000 clones, with roughly 94% occurring once and the leading ten covering 12% to 15%. This CDR3 region has 13 residues. Per the germline V gene, CDR1 is SEHNR and CDR2 is FQNEAQ (reference sequence). Between the trimmed V and J ends, which lost 9 bases and 2 bases, there was a span of 11 bases. The rearrangement uses TRBV7-9 and TRBJ2-1, with D possibly matching TRBD1 (5 bases). Material for sequencing was PBMCs. The TCR was taken from a man in his fifties or sixties with colorectal cancer. CDR3 nucleotides: TGTGCCAGTACAGGTGCACCCTACAATGAGCAGTTCTTC. Translation gives CASTGAPYNEQFF.